The TCR beta chain under discussion was sequenced for a study of blood T cell repertoires in COVID-19. V was trimmed by 5 bases and J by 3 bases, leaving 9 bases between them. The CDR3 runs 12 residues. The germline gives CDR1 SGDLS, CDR2 YYNGEE. Assay used: immunoSEQ multiplex PCR; TCRdb lists only in-frame clones, some missing. The sample holds about 170,000 clones, around 85% seen once. The chain combines TRBV9 with TRBJ2-7, with D maybe TRBD2 (5 bases). Sequencing input: peripheral blood. The receptor was derived from a man aged 80 or over with COVID-19, enrolled during active disease. The CDR3 DNA sequence: TGTGCCAGCAGTGGGAGCGGCTACGAGCAGTACTTC. Translating it yields CASSGSGYEQYF.